What follows describes a single T cell receptor (beta chain). Its antigen is not identified. Between the trimmed V and J ends, which lost 0 bases and 3 bases, there was a span of 11 bases. Germline loops: CDR1 SGHDN, CDR2 FVKESK. The CDR3 has 15 residues. The sample belongs to a study of cytomegalovirus exposure and HLA in healthy donors. Study observations and caveats: In vitro assays verified that a few CMV-associated chains recognized CMV antigens specifically. Rates of TCR association differed by HLA locus in a later analysis, with DRB1 highest and HLA-C lowest.

60 Vbeta and 13 Jbeta primers were used in PCR. Method: immunoSEQ multiplex PCR; TCRdb's copy keeps in-frame clones and lacks some. The repertoire consists of tens of thousands of clones, with roughly 87% occurring once and the leading ten covering approximately 12%. This chain joins TRBV14 and TRBJ1-1; D is unresolved. The sample was PBMCs. The clonotype originates from a female donor in good health and CMV-seronegative. CDR3 in amino acids: CASSQDPPGYTEAFF. CDR3 DNA: TGTGCCAGCAGCCAAGATCCGCCAGGCTACACTGAAGCTTTCTTT.